This T cell receptor (beta chain) was sequenced during a study of T cell clusters in autoimmune cytopenias. TRB was amplified from approximately 230 ng of peripheral blood genomic DNA per sample. TRB was amplified by touch-down multiplex PCR, primer pools A and B combined. TCRdb re-analyzed the multiplex PCR reads; it lists each CDR3 protein once, without DNA. The sample includes about 2,100 distinct CDR3 sequences. The CDR3 is 14 amino acids. Germline V lookup: CDR1 MNHEY, CDR2 SMNVEV (reference sequence). These same records also appear under a second study, on T cell repertoires in aging, cancer and after chemotherapy. That paper adds: The whole study produced a dataset of approximately 10 million TCR reads.

The chain carries TRBV27 and TRBJ2-7; TCRdb's D call, TRBD1, is unchecked because there is no DNA. This receptor was obtained from a human donor in good health. The sequenced sample consisted of peripheral blood. The CDR3 is CASSLSPGGYEQYF.